The 21 T cell receptor beta chains reported below all come from one sample, sequenced in a study of T cell changes during pregnancy in multiple sclerosis. Assay: immunoSEQ multiplex PCR; the TCRdb copy retains only in-frame clones and omits some. The sample shows about 83,000 clones, about 91% of them seen only once. The sample was PBMCs, taken in the first trimester of pregnancy. The receptors here all came from a female donor in good health, serving as a control in a pregnancy study. Some clones in this sample may be carry-over from other donors' samples.

V gene TRBV27 combines with J gene TRBJ2-3, with 9 nucleotides matching TRBD2. Germline CDR1 is MNHEY and CDR2 is SMNVEV (reference sequence). V dropped 5 bases and J dropped 11; count of bases not matched to a gene: 14. The CDR3 spans 15 residues. DNA for the CDR3: TGTGCCAGCAGTCTCTCTGGCCTAGCGGGATGGATGCAGTATTTT. Translated: CASSLSGLAGWMQYF.

The chain couples TRBV6-6 to TRBJ1-4, with no clear D. V was trimmed by 6 bases and J by 0 bases, leaving 8 bases between them. This CDR3 region has 14 residues. Germline V gene sequence: CDR1 MNHNY, CDR2 SVGAGI (reference sequence). CDR3 nucleotide sequence: TGTGCCAGCAGCTATCATGCAACTAATGAAAAACTGTTTTTT. Translation: CASSYHATNEKLFF.

CDR3: CASGFDSWDREDNEQFF. In DNA, the CDR3 is TGTGCTAGTGGTTTCGATAGTTGGGACAGGGAGGACAATGAGCAGTTCTTC. V is TRBV12-5 and J is TRBJ2-1, with 9 bases matching TRBD1. Per germline, CDR1 LGHNT and CDR2 FRNRAP. The trim removed 3 bases at V and 5 bases at J, leaving 11 bases unmatched. The CDR3 is 17 residues long.

V gene TRBV7-9 combines with J gene TRBJ2-7, with 13 bases that match TRBD2. The CDR3 sequence is 14 residues long. The junction had 1 base not matched to a gene; V was cut back by 5 bases and J by 3 bases. Germline V gene sequence: CDR1 SEHNR, CDR2 FQNEAQ (reference sequence). CDR3 sequence (DNA): TGTGCCAGCAGCCGGACTAGCGGGAGCTACGAGCAGTACTTC. This encodes CASSRTSGSYEQYF.

The chain uses TRBV7-2 and TRBJ2-2, with a tentative D call TRBD1 (6 bases). Trimming stripped 5 bases from V and 5 bases from J, with 12 bases between. Germline CDR1 is SGHTA and CDR2 is FQGNSA. The CDR3 runs to 14 residues. CDR3 protein: CASSPWTVTGELFF. The CDR3 coding sequence is TGTGCCAGCAGCCCCTGGACAGTTACCGGGGAGCTGTTTTTT.

A single count supports this clone. The chain combines TRBV15 with TRBJ2-1, with a possible D match to TRBD2 (6 bases). The germline CDR1 and CDR2 sequences are LNHNV and YYDKDF (reference sequence). The V end lost 0 bases, the J end lost 0 bases, and 9 bases lay between the germline ends. The CDR3 loop spans 16 amino acids. The CDR3, as DNA: TGTGCCACCAGCAGAGATTGGGGAGGCTCCTACAATGAGCAGTTCTTC. This gives the protein CATSRDWGGSYNEQFF. Combining the CDR3 with reference TRBV15 and TRBJ2-1 gives the whole variable domain DAMVIQNPRYQVTQFGKPVTLSCSQTLNHNVMYWYQQKSSQAPKLLFHYYDKDFNNEADTPDNFQSRRPNTSFCFLDIRSPGLGDTAMYLCATSRDWGGSYNEQFFGPGTRLTVL.

V and J are TRBV27 and TRBJ2-7; 8 nucleotides align to TRBD1. Germline lookup yields CDR1 MNHEY and CDR2 SMNVEV (reference sequence). There are 14 residues in the CDR3. V gave up 6 bases and J gave up 3 bases; unmatched junction bases: 7. The CDR3 sequence: CASSSRQGRYEQYF. CDR3 nucleotides: TGTGCCAGCAGCTCTCGACAGGGGCGCTACGAGCAGTACTTC.

This chain uses TRBV25-1 with TRBJ2-7; TRBD2 is a possible D gene (5 bases). Trimming removed 3 bases at V and 1 base at J, with 7 bases between. Germline assignment: CDR1 MGHDK and CDR2 SYGVNS. This CDR3 contains 13 residues. The CDR3 DNA is TGTGCCAGCAGTGATGGCGGGTCCTACGAGCAGTACTTC. Translating it yields CASSDGGSYEQYF.

This chain joins TRBV7-3 and TRBJ2-5, with 9 bases lining up with TRBD2. The CDR3 is 17 amino acids. Germline values: CDR1 SGHTA, CDR2 FQGTGA. Trimming cost V 0 bases and J 2 bases; bases outside gene matches: 7. CDR3 sequence reads: CASSLTYRAGGQETQYF. CDR3 nucleotide sequence: TGTGCCAGCAGCTTAACGTACCGAGCGGGAGGACAAGAGACCCAGTACTTC.

The rearrangement uses TRBV4-1 and TRBJ1-1; TRBD1 matches at 10 bases. Trimming cost V 2 bases and J 3 bases; bases outside gene matches: 9. The length of the CDR3 is 17 residues. CDR1 is MGHRA and CDR2 is YSYEKL in the germline V gene. CDR3 sequence: CASSQNTGQGRHTEAFF. The CDR3 DNA follows: TGCGCCAGCAGCCAAAATACGGGACAGGGGCGGCACACTGAAGCTTTCTTT.

This chain uses TRBV14 with TRBJ2-7, with 8 positions matching TRBD1. Germline CDR1 SGHDN, CDR2 FVKESK. With 4 bases clipped from V and 6 bases from J, the junction kept 5 bases outside the gene matches. The CDR3 is made up of 13 amino acids. CDR3 in amino acids: CASSLDRGSEQYF. Written as DNA, the CDR3 is TGTGCCAGCAGCCTAGACAGGGGTTCCGAGCAGTACTTC.

This clone was found a few times. This chain connects TRBV27 to TRBJ1-5; 7 bases are shared with TRBD1. V lost 5 bases, J lost 6 bases, and 7 bases stayed unmatched. This CDR3 region has 14 residues. In germline, CDR1 is MNHEY, CDR2 SMNVEV (reference sequence). CDR3 sequence reads: CASSQQGSAQPQHF. In DNA form, the CDR3 reads TGTGCCAGCAGTCAACAGGGGTCCGCTCAGCCCCAGCATTTT.

This chain links TRBV6-4 with TRBJ2-3; 9 nucleotides agree with TRBD2. The CDR3 extends over 16 amino acids. Germline CDR1 reads MRHNA; CDR2 reads SNTAGT. Losses at the gene ends were 2 bases for V and 3 bases for J; bases not matched to a gene: 6. CDR3 residues: CASSDRAGGPTDTQYF. In nucleotides, the CDR3 is TGTGCCAGCAGTGACCGGGCGGGAGGGCCTACAGATACGCAGTATTTT.

The CDR3 sequence is CASTRLAGGSNEQFF. The CDR3 DNA is TGTGCCAGCACCAGACTAGCGGGAGGTTCCAATGAGCAGTTCTTC. J is TRBJ2-1 and V is TRBV7-2; the match to TRBD2 covers 13 bases. The CDR3 is 15 residues long. V dropped 7 bases and J dropped 6; count of bases not matched to a gene: 6. The germline gives CDR1 SGHTA, CDR2 FQGNSA.

This clone appeared a single time. The chain couples TRBV5-1 to TRBJ2-1, with 11 bases fitting TRBD2. In germline, CDR1 is SGHRS, CDR2 YFSETQ. The CDR3 runs 16 residues. V lost 0 bases to trimming and J lost 8 bases; unmatched junction nucleotides: 7. The CDR3 loop is CASSLVLAGGTDEQFF. The CDR3 nucleotides read TGCGCCAGCAGCTTGGTGTTAGCGGGAGGGACGGATGAGCAGTTCTTC.

The chain couples TRBV5-6 to TRBJ2-7, with 10 bases lining up with TRBD2. In germline, CDR1 is SGHDT, CDR2 YYEEEE. Trimming at V came to 4 bases and at J to 7 bases, leaving 14 bases not matched to a gene. This CDR3 has 16 amino acids. The CDR3 bases are TGTGCCAGCAGCCCGCCATCTGGGACTAGCGCGAGGGAGCAGTACTTC. It is translated as CASSPPSGTSAREQYF.

The gene calls are TRBV4-1 and TRBJ1-3, with D possibly matching TRBD1 (5 bases). Germline CDR1 reads MGHRA; CDR2 reads YSYEKL. V was cut by 1 base and J by 1 base, with 14 bases left in between. CDR3 length equals 17 residues. The DNA of the CDR3 is TGCGCCAGCAGCCAAGGGGGGGGTCGGGGATCTGGAAACACCATATATTTT. Its protein is CASSQGGGRGSGNTIYF.

The chain is built from TRBV4-2 and TRBJ2-5, with 10 positions matching TRBD2. The trim removed 1 base at V and 3 bases at J, leaving 5 bases unmatched. This CDR3 is built from 16 residues. From germline, CDR1 is LGHNA and CDR2 YNFKEQ. The CDR3, as DNA: TGTGCCAGCAGCCAAGCCCCCCTAGCGGGAGAAGAGACCCAGTACTTC. It codes for CASSQAPLAGEETQYF.

The rearrangement joins TRBV4-2 to TRBJ2-7, with 8 nucleotides matching TRBD2. The CDR3 is made up of 15 amino acids. Trimming removed 0 bases from V and 3 bases from J; junction bases left unmatched: 4. Germline V gene data show CDR1 as LGHNA and CDR2 as YNFKEQ. The CDR3 reads CASSQDSLADYEQYF. The CDR3 nucleotides read TGTGCCAGCAGCCAAGATTCACTAGCGGACTACGAGCAGTACTTC.

V and J are TRBV5-8 and TRBJ1-1; 8 positions match TRBD1. Germline V gene sequence: CDR1 SGHTS, CDR2 YDEGEE. The CDR3 is 14 amino acids. Trimming took 6 bases from V and 2 from J; bases not matched to a gene: 6. The CDR3 sequence is CASTKDRENTEAFF. In nucleotides, the CDR3 is TGTGCCAGCACTAAGGACAGGGAAAACACTGAAGCTTTCTTT.

This clone was observed a few times. This chain links TRBV30 with TRBJ1-6; possibly TRBD1 for D (5 bases). This CDR3 spans 14 amino acids. The germline V gene has CDR1 GTSNPN and CDR2 SVGIG (reference sequence). Trimming stripped 3 bases from V and 9 bases from J, with 15 bases between. This chain's CDR3 is CAWSPLGGTSPLHF. Written as DNA, the CDR3 is TGTGCCTGGAGCCCGCTGGGGGGGACTTCACCCCTCCACTTT.